The source of this T cell receptor (beta chain) is a study of sequential checkpoint blockade in melanoma. About the study: Patients were randomized 1:1 to nivolumab-then-ipilimumab or ipilimumab-then-nivolumab first-line. Maintenance nivolumab came after either treatment sequence.

This CDR3 has 13 amino acids. V lost 11 bases and J lost 3; bases outside the gene matches: 5. The germline V gene has CDR1 MNHEY and CDR2 SVGAGI. Using immunoSEQ multiplex PCR, the repertoire was profiled, and TCRdb retains in-frame clones only, with some absent. This sample has about 28,000 clones; 70% to 85% occur once, and the top ten carry about an eighth. Treatment reported: randomized to nivolumab then ipilimumab (arm A) or the reverse (arm B). Patients had received no earlier DNA-damaging chemotherapy. Sample: CD8+ T cells sorted from blood (inferred from file names), taken from a patient given nivolumab and ipilimumab in sequence. This receptor was taken from a human donor with melanoma. This chain links TRBV6-5 with TRBJ1-5; 9 nucleotides align to TRBD1. The CDR3 spells CAGNRGPNQPQHF. CDR3 nucleotides: TGTGCCGGAAACAGGGGGCCCAATCAGCCCCAGCATTTT.